What follows describes a single T cell receptor (beta chain). The CDR3 is made up of 15 amino acids. Germline V CDR1 and CDR2: SGHNT, YENEEA. V dropped 0 bases and J dropped 10 bases, with 16 bases sitting between them. These data are taken from a study of shared clonotypes between healthy human individuals. Running of the assay took place at deep level. On sorted subsets, replicate PCRs used 150 to 250 ng DNA, or tens of thousands of T cell genomes. Assay used: immunoSEQ multiplex PCR; TCRdb lists only in-frame clones, some missing. Of fewer than 850,000 clones in the sample, 90% were seen once. The sample consisted of memory CD8+ T cells from PBMCs. Subset meaning: CD45RO+ cells pooled with CCR7-negative TemRA cells. The chain carries TRBV11-3 and TRBJ2-1, with D tentatively TRBD2 (7 bases). This TCR came from a man aged 18 to 29 in good health. Some clones in this sample may be carry-over from other donors' samples. CDR3 region: CASSLEAGLGGEQFF. CDR3 coding DNA: TGTGCCAGCAGCTTAGAGGCAGGACTAGGGGGAGAGCAGTTCTTC.